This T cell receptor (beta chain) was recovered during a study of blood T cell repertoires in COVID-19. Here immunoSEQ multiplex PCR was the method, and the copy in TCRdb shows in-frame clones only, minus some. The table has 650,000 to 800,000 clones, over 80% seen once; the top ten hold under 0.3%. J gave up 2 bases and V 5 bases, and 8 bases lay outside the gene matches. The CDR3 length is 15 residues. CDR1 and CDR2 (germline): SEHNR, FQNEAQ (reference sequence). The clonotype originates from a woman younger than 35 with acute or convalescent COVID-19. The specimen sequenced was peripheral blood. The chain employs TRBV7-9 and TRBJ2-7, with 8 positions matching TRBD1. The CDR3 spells CASSNRQGNAYEQYF. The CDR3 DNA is TGTGCCAGCAGCAATCGACAGGGGAATGCCTACGAGCAGTACTTC.